These 26 T cell receptor beta chains originate from one sample sequenced in a study of T-cell reconstitution after alpha-beta-depleted transplantation in children. As it was prepared, the TCRbeta library received unique molecular identifiers. A single record per CDR3 protein comes from TCRdb applying MiXCR to the PCR reads. The data show roughly 100,000 distinct CDR3 sequences, with roughly 8% seen just once and 6.9% held by the top ten. The sequencing here drew on PBMCs from the stem cell graft donor, taken from the stem cell graft. The receptors stem from a human donor who donated a stem cell graft to a child with congenital amegakaryocytic thrombocytopenia.

The J gene is TRBJ1-1, the V gene TRBV19; D ambiguous. V lost 3 bases and J lost 4, with 15 bases in between. The CDR3 is 15 residues long. The germline gives CDR1 LNHDA, CDR2 SQIVND (reference sequence). The CDR3 loop reads CASSMRERKGTEAFF. CDR3 DNA sequence: TGTGCCAGTAGTATGAGGGAGCGCAAAGGCACTGAAGCTTTCTTT.

This chain links TRBV28 with TRBJ1-5, with 9 bases fitting TRBD1. Per germline, CDR1 MDHEN and CDR2 SYDVKM. Losses at the gene ends were 6 bases for V and 6 bases for J; bases not matched to a gene: 15. CDR3 length equals 17 residues. CDR3 protein: CASRGPADRGVGQPQHF. CDR3 coding DNA: TGTGCCAGCAGGGGTCCCGCGGACAGGGGAGTCGGTCAGCCCCAGCATTTT.

This clonotype was recorded at least ten times. The CDR3 loop is CASSQEIAGAENIQYF. CDR3 sequence (DNA): TGCGCCAGCAGCCAAGAGATAGCGGGAGCGGAAAACATTCAGTACTTC. The rearrangement joins TRBV4-1 to TRBJ2-4; TRBD2 aligns across 9 bases. The germline V gene has CDR1 MGHRA and CDR2 YSYEKL. V was pared by 0 bases and J by 5 bases, with 5 bases of the junction left unmatched. The CDR3 length is 16 residues.

This clonotype was seen at least ten times. The J gene is TRBJ1-1, the V gene TRBV6-1; D unclear. Trimming cost V 2 bases and J 1 base, with 11 bases left between them. Germline loops: CDR1 MNHNS, CDR2 SASEGT. The CDR3 runs to 15 residues. Here the CDR3 reads CASSENGNSNTEAFF. CDR3 sequence (DNA): TGTGCCAGCAGTGAAAACGGAAATTCGAACACTGAAGCTTTCTTT.

This clonotype was seen at least ten times. V usage is TRBV6-1 and J usage is TRBJ2-4; a possible D gene is TRBD1 (8 bases). This CDR3 spans 14 amino acids. Germline V lookup: CDR1 MNHNS, CDR2 SASEGT. V dropped 4 bases and J dropped 5 bases, with 12 bases sitting between them. In DNA, the CDR3 is TGTGCCAGCAGTGTAACAGGGGGGGAAAACATTCAGTACTTC. Translating gives CASSVTGGENIQYF.

There are many counts of this clonotype. The chain carries TRBV7-2 and TRBJ2-3; 9 nucleotides align to TRBD2. Trimming at V came to 4 bases and at J to 1 base, leaving 6 bases not matched to a gene. The germline V gene has CDR1 SGHTA and CDR2 FQGNSA. This CDR3 has 16 residues. The DNA for the CDR3 is TGTGCCAGCAGCTCGTTTAGCGGGGGCCGCACAGATACGCAGTATTTT. This gives the protein CASSSFSGGRTDTQYF.

This clonotype has at least ten counts. The chain is built from TRBV20-1 and TRBJ1-2, with D possibly being TRBD1 (6 bases). Trimming stripped 0 bases from V and 2 bases from J, with 13 bases between. In germline, CDR1 is DFQATT, CDR2 SNEGSKA (reference sequence). CDR3 size: 15 residues. CDR3 DNA sequence: TGCAGTGCTAGAGAAGGACAGAACCCCAACTATGGCTACACCTTC. Its protein product is CSAREGQNPNYGYTF.

This clonotype was recorded at least ten times. The chain employs TRBV7-2 and TRBJ2-7, with TRBD1 identical over 10 bases. The V segment lost 5 bases and the J segment 6 bases; nucleotides outside the gene matches: 10. The germline gives CDR1 SGHTA, CDR2 FQGNSA. The CDR3 sequence is 15 residues long. CDR3 DNA sequence: TGTGCCAGCAGCCCCCAGAGAGGGACAGGGGCCGAGCAGTACTTC. Translating it yields CASSPQRGTGAEQYF.

This clonotype came up many times. V and J are TRBV7-2 and TRBJ2-7; 9 bases line up with TRBD2. CDR3 length: 16 amino acids. Germline trimming cut 5 bases from V and 2 bases from J; bases unmatched to any gene: 10. Per the germline V gene, CDR1 is SGHTA and CDR2 is FQGNSA. Here the CDR3 DNA reads TGTGCCAGCAGCCCCACGGGGCGGGGGGGCCCCTACGAGCAGTACTTC. Translation gives CASSPTGRGGPYEQYF.

This clonotype was found many times. The rearrangement links TRBV7-9 to TRBJ1-5, with D hard to call. The V end lost 5 bases, the J end lost 2 bases, and 13 bases lay between the germline ends. Germline loops: CDR1 SEHNR, CDR2 FQNEAQ (reference sequence). The CDR3 is 15 amino acids. The CDR3 reads CASSAGFQGNQPQHF. As DNA, the CDR3 is TGTGCCAGCAGCGCGGGATTTCAGGGCAATCAGCCCCAGCATTTT.

Ten or more counts support this clonotype. V and J are TRBV5-1 and TRBJ1-6; D ambiguous. Germline V gene sequence: CDR1 SGHRS, CDR2 YFSETQ. V shed 4 bases and J shed 7 bases, with 15 bases lying between them. There are 15 residues in the CDR3. This CDR3 reads CASSLMSGENSPLHF. The DNA for the CDR3 is TGCGCCAGCAGCCTCATGTCAGGAGAGAATTCACCCCTCCACTTT.

This clonotype was seen repeatedly, ten times or more. CDR3 bases: TGTGCCAGCTGGCGGACTAGCGCCTACGAGCAGTACTTC. As protein: CASWRTSAYEQYF. The rearrangement joins TRBV2 to TRBJ2-7; 9 nucleotides line up with TRBD2. The V gene's germline CDR1 is SNHLY and CDR2 FYNNEI. Trimming at V came to 8 bases and at J to 2 bases, leaving 4 bases not matched to a gene. CDR3 length: 13 residues.

This clonotype was seen at least ten times. The CDR3 DNA follows: TGTGCCAGCAGCCCCCTCCCGGCAGGGACTAGCACAGATACGCAGTATTTT. Protein sequence: CASSPLPAGTSTDTQYF. J is TRBJ2-3 and V is TRBV7-6; weak D call: TRBD2 (6 bases). V was cut by 5 bases and J by 0 bases, with 18 bases left in between. Germline CDR1 and CDR2: SGHVS and FNYEAQ. The CDR3 runs 17 residues.

This clonotype has a count of ten or more. The chain has TRBV7-2 and TRBJ1-1; D gene uncertain. Germline CDR1 is SGHTA and CDR2 is FQGNSA. V was pared by 3 bases and J by 1 base, with 9 bases between. CDR3 length: 14 residues. The CDR3 nucleotides are TGTGCCAGCAGCTTTCTTAGGGCGAACACTGAAGCTTTCTTT. Translating it yields CASSFLRANTEAFF.

This clonotype was detected ten times or more. The J gene is TRBJ2-3, the V gene TRBV7-9; weak D call: TRBD2 (5 bases). CDR1 is SEHNR and CDR2 is FQNEAQ in the germline V gene (reference sequence). The V gene lost 5 bases and the J gene lost 2 bases, with 8 bases spanning the gap. This CDR3 has 13 amino acids. The CDR3 sequence: CASSGRDTDTQYF. CDR3 in DNA: TGTGCCAGCAGCGGTCGGGACACAGATACGCAGTATTTT.

This clonotype has at least ten counts. V and J are TRBV5-1 and TRBJ2-3; D call uncertain. Trimming stripped 4 bases from V and 2 bases from J, with 5 bases between. CDR1 is SGHRS and CDR2 is YFSETQ in the germline V gene. The CDR3 is made up of 12 amino acids. CDR3 nucleotides: TGCGCCAGCAGCCGGCCCACAGATACGCAGTATTTT. Its translation: CASSRPTDTQYF. The full variable domain, its missing parts supplied by reference TRBV5-1 and TRBJ2-3, is KAGVTQTPRYLIKTRGQQVTLSCSPISGHRSVSWYQQTPGQGLQFLFEYFSETQRNKGNFPGRFSGRQFSNSRSEMNVSTLELGDSALYLCASSRPTDTQYFGPGTRLTVL.

This clonotype was counted ten times or more. This chain links TRBV7-3 with TRBJ2-2; tentative D call: TRBD2 (5 bases). Trimming left V 9 bases short and J 4 bases short, with 18 bases between. Germline CDR1 reads SGHTA; CDR2 reads FQGTGA. The CDR3 sequence is 15 residues long. The CDR3 protein is CARRSWASSTGELFF. The CDR3 DNA is TGTGCCAGACGGAGTTGGGCTAGCTCCACCGGGGAGCTGTTTTTT.

This clonotype showed up many times. V gene TRBV7-9 combines with J gene TRBJ2-3, with 13 bases fitting TRBD2. This CDR3 has 14 amino acids. The J segment lost 5 bases and the V segment lost 4 bases, leaving 0 bases of the junction unmatched. Germline V gives CDR1 SEHNR, CDR2 FQNEAQ (reference sequence). CDR3 residues: CASSWTSGRDTQYF. For the CDR3, the DNA is TGTGCCAGCAGCTGGACTAGCGGGAGAGATACGCAGTATTTT.

This clonotype was counted many times. The chain has TRBV20-1 and TRBJ1-3; a weak D match, TRBD1 (6 bases). Germline-derived CDR1 and CDR2 are DFQATT and SNEGSKA (reference sequence). The CDR3 has 16 amino acids. V was clipped by 0 bases and J by 0 bases, with 12 bases between them. CDR3 region: CSAREWGADSGNTIYF. The CDR3 nucleotides are TGCAGTGCTAGAGAGTGGGGGGCCGACTCTGGAAACACCATATATTTT.

There are many counts of this clonotype. The chain couples TRBV15 to TRBJ2-1, with D perhaps matching TRBD1 (5 bases). The CDR3 totals 14 residues. The germline gives CDR1 LNHNV, CDR2 YYDKDF (reference sequence). Trimming pared 5 bases from V and 5 bases from J, leaving 13 bases between. This CDR3 reads CATSVNGADNEQFF. The CDR3 DNA follows: TGTGCCACCAGCGTAAATGGGGCGGACAATGAGCAGTTCTTC.

There are many counts of this clonotype. The CDR3 DNA reads as TGCGCCAGCACCACCGGGTCTATCACAGATACGCAGTATTTT. The encoded protein is CASTTGSITDTQYF. The rearrangement uses TRBV5-1 and TRBJ2-3, with unresolved D. Deletions cut 6 bases from V and 2 bases from J, with 13 bases between. This CDR3 has 14 residues. In germline, CDR1 is SGHRS, CDR2 YFSETQ.

This clonotype was seen a handful of times. This rearrangement joins TRBV18 to TRBJ1-2; D is unresolved. Looked up from germline, CDR1 is KGHSH and CDR2 is LQKENI. This CDR3 has 15 amino acids. V was clipped by 3 bases and J by 0 bases, with 11 bases between them. The CDR3 nucleotides are TGTGCCAGCTCACCCCGGCAGGCCTCTAACTATGGCTACACCTTC. Its translation: CASSPRQASNYGYTF.

Ten or more counts support this clonotype. The rearrangement links TRBV7-2 to TRBJ2-2; D unclear. Germline values: CDR1 SGHTA, CDR2 FQGNSA. The V gene lost 5 bases and the J gene lost 6 bases, with 7 bases spanning the gap. The CDR3 covers 12 residues. CDR3 residues: CASSARAGELFF. The CDR3 bases are TGTGCCAGCAGCGCAAGGGCCGGGGAGCTGTTTTTT.

This clonotype appeared many times. The V and J genes are TRBV3-1 and TRBJ1-1; maybe TRBD1 (5 bases). V shed 4 bases and J shed 5 bases, with 14 bases lying between them. Germline-derived CDR1 and CDR2 are LGHDT and YNNKEL (reference sequence). The CDR3 loop spans 14 amino acids. The CDR3 nucleotides are TGTGCCAGCAGCCCTCAGGCAGGGAGGACTGAAGCTTTCTTT. Translating gives CASSPQAGRTEAFF.

This clonotype was picked up many times. This chain joins TRBV27 and TRBJ1-1, with 7 bases identical to TRBD1. CDR3 length: 14 amino acids. V was pared by 3 bases and J by 4 bases, with 5 bases of the junction left unmatched. CDR1 is MNHEY and CDR2 is SMNVEV in the germline V gene (reference sequence). Here the CDR3 DNA reads TGTGCCAGCAGTTTTCACAGGGGTGTCACTGAAGCTTTCTTT. It translates to CASSFHRGVTEAFF.

This clonotype was observed many times. V gene TRBV12-3 or TRBV12-4 combines with J gene TRBJ2-5; 13 positions agree with TRBD2. The length of the CDR3 is 14 residues. V lost 6 bases, J lost 5 bases, and 3 bases stayed unmatched. CDR3 nucleotide sequence: TGTGCCAGCAGGGGACTAGCGGGATTGGAGACCCAGTACTTC. It is translated as CASRGLAGLETQYF.